The present T cell receptor beta chain was sequenced within a study of blood T cell repertoires in COVID-19. Study-level background: The United States, Italy and Spain supplied acute and convalescent COVID-19 samples. T cells, B-cell-depleted T cells, or PBMCs supplied cDNA or gDNA.

Authors' analysis steps: Reference gene primer amplification gave estimated nucleated cell counts. Some clones are missing from TCRdb's copy, which holds only in-frame ones; the method was immunoSEQ multiplex PCR. V, J and clone size are those of that table, while D and trimming were read from the DNA. There are 100,000 to 110,000 clones in the sample; roughly 79% occur only once, and about 12% lies in the top ten. This CDR3 is 12 amino acids long. V was pared by 8 bases and J by 4 bases, with 11 bases between. The V gene is TRBV12-3 or TRBV12-4, the J gene TRBJ1-1; D not certain. The sequencing input was peripheral blood. The TCR sequence derives from a woman in her seventies with acute or convalescent COVID-19. CDR3 coding DNA: TGTGCCAGCGATCGGGGTGGCACTGAAGCTTTCTTT. Its protein is CASDRGGTEAFF.